The rows below give T cell receptor beta chains drawn from one sample of a study of CD8 T cells in ankylosing spondylitis. TCRdb itself ran the 5' RACE reads through MiXCR, one entry per CDR3 protein. The top ten clones hold under 7.5% of a sample with roughly 250,000 distinct CDR3 sequences, over 8.5% of them seen once. The sequenced sample consisted of blood, either unsorted or a sorted T cell fraction (not recorded which). The source is a male donor with ankylosing spondylitis or in good health (not recorded which). CDR3s include the opening cysteine and the closing phenylalanine or tryptophan. Fields, in order: D gene, J gene, V gene, clone size, CDR3 protein, CDR3 DNA. The D gene is left open where the match is weak. Not all rows give a size; the values are once, few, many and, for expanded clones, a class.

D: TRBD2; J: TRBJ2-1; V: TRBV7-9; size: many; CDR3: CASSSSSAGLRNEQFF; DNA: TGTGCCAGCAGCTCATCGAGTGCGGGACTACGCAATGAGCAGTTCTTC
D: TRBD2; J: TRBJ2-5; V: TRBV27; size: many; CDR3: CASSFGLAGETQYF; DNA: TGTGCCAGCAGTTTTGGACTAGCGGGGGAGACCCAGTACTTC
D: NA; J: TRBJ1-2; V: TRBV6-5; size: many; CDR3: CASSYKAGNYGYTF; DNA: TGTGCCAGCAGTTACAAAGCAGGGAACTATGGCTACACCTTC
D: TRBD2; J: TRBJ2-1; V: TRBV7-6; size: many; CDR3: CASSFSGRGDNEQFF; DNA: TGTGCCAGCAGCTTTAGCGGGAGGGGGGACAATGAGCAGTTCTTC
D: NA; J: TRBJ1-1; V: TRBV3-1; size: many; CDR3: CASSYTGENTEAFF; DNA: TGTGCCAGCAGTTATACAGGAGAGAACACTGAAGCTTTCTTT
D: NA; J: TRBJ1-1; V: TRBV28; size: many; CDR3: CASSHKNTEAFF; DNA: TGTGCCAGCAGTCACAAGAACACTGAAGCTTTCTTT
D: TRBD1; J: TRBJ2-7; V: TRBV20-1; size: few; CDR3: CSARVTGTGERYEQYF; DNA: TGCAGTGCTAGAGTTACAGGGACAGGGGAACGGTACGAGCAGTACTTC
D: NA; J: TRBJ2-7; V: TRBV20-1; size: NA; CDR3: CSARDQDWVLEQYF; DNA: TGCAGTGCTAGAGATCAGGACTGGGTCCTCGAGCAGTACTTC
D: NA; J: TRBJ1-5; V: TRBV28; size: many; CDR3: CASSLNVGARSNQPQHF; DNA: TGTGCCAGCAGCCTAAATGTCGGGGCTCGGAGCAATCAGCCCCAGCATTTT
D: NA; J: TRBJ1-6; V: TRBV30; size: NA; CDR3: CARGFTGSGSPLHF; DNA: TGTGCCCGAGGGTTTACGGGGTCCGGTTCACCCCTCCACTTT
D: TRBD2; J: TRBJ2-7; V: TRBV24-1; size: many; CDR3: CATSPSTSGNEQYF; DNA: TGTGCCACCAGCCCCTCGACTAGCGGGAACGAGCAGTACTTC
D: NA; J: TRBJ2-1; V: TRBV10-3; size: NA; CDR3: CAISDLASRDDEQFF; DNA: TGTGCCATCAGTGACCTAGCCTCCCGGGACGACGAGCAGTTCTTC
D: NA; J: TRBJ1-5; V: TRBV4-3; size: many; CDR3: CASSQDLKGQPQHF; DNA: TGCGCCAGCAGCCAAGATCTAAAGGGACAGCCCCAGCATTTT
D: TRBD1; J: TRBJ1-2; V: TRBV12-3/TRBV12-4; size: many; CDR3: CASSFSLRGDREGGYTF; DNA: TGTGCCAGCAGTTTTTCCCTTCGGGGAGACAGGGAGGGGGGCTACACCTTC
D: NA; J: TRBJ2-3; V: TRBV5-1; size: many; CDR3: CASSLEGFSTDTQYF; DNA: TGCGCCAGCAGCTTGGAGGGGTTCAGCACAGATACGCAGTATTTT
D: TRBD1; J: TRBJ1-1; V: TRBV7-9; size: NA; CDR3: CASSQRDRKNTEAFF; DNA: TGTGCCAGCAGCCAGCGGGACAGGAAGAACACTGAAGCTTTCTTT
D: NA; J: TRBJ2-1; V: TRBV7-9; size: many; CDR3: CASSLEVGGPVGEQFF; DNA: TGTGCCAGCAGCTTAGAAGTCGGGGGGCCCGTCGGTGAGCAGTTCTTC
D: NA; J: TRBJ1-2; V: TRBV29-1; size: many; CDR3: CSVDKVPSGYTF; DNA: TGCAGCGTTGACAAGGTCCCCTCGGGCTACACCTTC
D: TRBD1; J: TRBJ1-5; V: TRBV18; size: few; CDR3: CASSPQGEGQPQHF; DNA: TGTGCCAGCTCTCCTCAGGGGGAGGGGCAGCCCCAGCATTTT
D: NA; J: TRBJ2-1; V: TRBV5-8; size: many; CDR3: CARGEDSNEQFF; DNA: TGTGCCAGAGGGGAGGATAGCAATGAGCAGTTCTTC
D: TRBD2; J: TRBJ2-3; V: TRBV27; size: many; CDR3: CASSLGAGGPVTQYF; DNA: TGTGCCAGCAGTTTAGGGGCGGGAGGGCCCGTTACGCAGTATTTT
D: NA; J: TRBJ2-1; V: TRBV10-3; size: many; CDR3: CAISVLSTNEQFF; DNA: TGTGCCATCAGTGTCCTCAGCACCAATGAGCAGTTCTTC
D: NA; J: TRBJ1-2; V: TRBV12-3/TRBV12-4; size: many; CDR3: CASREGPNGYTF; DNA: TGTGCCAGCAGAGAAGGGCCCAATGGCTACACCTTC
D: NA; J: TRBJ2-5; V: TRBV27; size: NA; CDR3: CASSLKPGRRGKETQYF; DNA: TGTGCCAGCAGTCTAAAACCCGGTCGAAGGGGTAAAGAGACCCAGTACTTC
D: NA; J: TRBJ1-4; V: TRBV5-1; size: many; CDR3: CASRTWEKGEKLFF; DNA: TGCGCCAGCAGGACCTGGGAAAAGGGCGAAAAACTGTTTTTT
D: NA; J: TRBJ1-1; V: TRBV7-9; size: few; CDR3: CASSTTGGREAFF; DNA: TGTGCCAGCAGCACGACGGGGGGGCGGGAAGCTTTCTTT
D: NA; J: TRBJ1-6; V: TRBV20-1; size: NA; CDR3: CSARDWAGSDSPLHF; DNA: TGCAGTGCTAGAGATTGGGCAGGGAGTGATTCACCCCTCCACTTT
D: NA; J: TRBJ1-6; V: TRBV6-6; size: many; CDR3: CASSDNSPLHF; DNA: TGTGCCAGCAGTGATAATTCACCCCTCCACTTT
D: NA; J: TRBJ1-1; V: TRBV7-9; size: many; CDR3: CASSRAGPTEAFF; DNA: TGTGCCAGCAGCAGAGCAGGGCCCACTGAAGCTTTCTTT
D: TRBD2; J: TRBJ2-3; V: TRBV12-3/TRBV12-4; size: many; CDR3: CASSSLTSGRSDTQYF; DNA: TGTGCCAGCAGTTCACTGACTAGCGGGAGAAGCGATACGCAGTATTTT
D: TRBD1; J: TRBJ1-1; V: TRBV20-1; size: many; CDR3: CSAPTGEVPEAFF; DNA: TGCAGTGCCCCGACAGGGGAGGTTCCTGAAGCTTTCTTT
D: NA; J: TRBJ2-7; V: TRBV6-6; size: many; CDR3: CASSYAYEQYF; DNA: TGTGCCAGCAGCTATGCCTACGAGCAGTACTTC
D: NA; J: TRBJ2-7; V: TRBV3-1; size: NA; CDR3: CASSQYFGVEQYF; DNA: TGTGCCAGCAGCCAGTATTTTGGGGTCGAGCAGTACTTC
D: NA; J: TRBJ2-7; V: TRBV24-1; size: many; CDR3: CAISDSFSYEQYF; DNA: TGTGCCATCAGCGACTCGTTCTCCTACGAGCAGTACTTC
D: NA; J: TRBJ2-3; V: TRBV7-9; size: many; CDR3: CASSLFDTQYF; DNA: TGTGCCAGCAGCTTATTTGATACGCAGTATTTT
D: TRBD1; J: TRBJ1-6; V: TRBV6-2/TRBV6-3; size: many; CDR3: CASSPLGGTGSSPLHF; DNA: TGTGCCAGCAGTCCCCTAGGAGGGACAGGAAGTTCACCCCTCCACTTT
D: TRBD1; J: TRBJ1-4; V: TRBV4-3; size: many; CDR3: CASSPYSGTGDEKLFF; DNA: TGCGCCAGCAGCCCATACTCCGGGACAGGGGACGAAAAACTGTTTTTT
D: NA; J: TRBJ2-5; V: TRBV5-5; size: few; CDR3: CASRPYGGKETQYF; DNA: TGTGCCAGCAGACCCTACGGGGGTAAAGAGACCCAGTACTTC
D: NA; J: TRBJ1-4; V: TRBV12-3/TRBV12-4; size: NA; CDR3: CASSSLEEPIGKLFF; DNA: TGTGCCAGCAGTTCGTTGGAAGAACCGATTGGAAAACTGTTTTTT
D: NA; J: TRBJ1-3; V: TRBV14; size: many; CDR3: CASSQVTSGNTIYF; DNA: TGTGCCAGCAGCCAAGTGACGTCTGGAAACACCATATATTTT
D: NA; J: TRBJ1-2; V: TRBV12-3/TRBV12-4; size: many; CDR3: CASSSGYGYTF; DNA: TGTGCCAGCAGCTCAGGTTATGGCTACACCTTC
D: NA; J: TRBJ1-5; V: TRBV28; size: NA; CDR3: CATRNGNNQPQHF; DNA: TGTGCCACAAGAAACGGTAACAATCAGCCCCAGCATTTT
D: TRBD1; J: TRBJ1-1; V: TRBV18; size: many; CDR3: CASSADRVGTEAFF; DNA: TGTGCCAGCTCAGCGGACAGGGTCGGGACTGAAGCTTTCTTT
D: NA; J: TRBJ2-4; V: TRBV7-9; size: NA; CDR3: CASSLGQTKNIQYF; DNA: TGTGCCAGCAGCCTAGGACAGACCAAAAACATTCAGTACTTC
D: NA; J: TRBJ2-5; V: TRBV6-2/TRBV6-3; size: NA; CDR3: CASSSLRGGNRETQYF; DNA: TGTGCCAGCAGCTCCTTAAGGGGCGGGAATCGAGAGACCCAGTACTTC
D: NA; J: TRBJ2-3; V: TRBV10-3; size: many; CDR3: CAITAGEFVGTDTQYF; DNA: TGTGCCATCACCGCAGGGGAGTTCGTCGGCACAGATACGCAGTATTTT
D: NA; J: TRBJ2-1; V: TRBV5-5; size: many; CDR3: CASSLELDEQFF; DNA: TGTGCCAGCAGCTTGGAACTAGATGAGCAGTTCTTC
D: TRBD1; J: TRBJ1-3; V: TRBV10-3; size: many; CDR3: CATGTGGDTIYF; DNA: TGTGCCACCGGGACAGGGGGGGACACCATATATTTT
D: TRBD2; J: TRBJ2-5; V: TRBV7-9; size: many; CDR3: CASSFGTSPPETQYF; DNA: TGTGCCAGCAGCTTCGGGACTAGCCCCCCAGAGACCCAGTACTTC
D: NA; J: TRBJ2-7; V: TRBV5-1; size: many; CDR3: CASSLTLSREQYF; DNA: TGCGCCAGCAGCTTGACCCTTTCTCGCGAGCAGTACTTC